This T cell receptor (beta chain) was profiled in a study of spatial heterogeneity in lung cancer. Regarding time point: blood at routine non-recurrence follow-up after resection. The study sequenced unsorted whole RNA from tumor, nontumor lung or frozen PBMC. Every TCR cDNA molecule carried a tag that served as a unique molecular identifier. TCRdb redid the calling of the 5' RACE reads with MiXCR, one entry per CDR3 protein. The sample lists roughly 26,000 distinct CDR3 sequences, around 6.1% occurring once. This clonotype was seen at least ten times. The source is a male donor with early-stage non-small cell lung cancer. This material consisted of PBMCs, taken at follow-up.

The CDR3, as DNA: TGTGCCAGCAGCGGGACAGGGAAAACCGGGGAGCTGTTTTTT. As protein: CASSGTGKTGELFF. The rearrangement uses TRBV11-2 and TRBJ2-2; 9 nucleotides agree with TRBD1. V dropped 5 bases and J dropped 5; count of bases not matched to a gene: 3. Looked up from germline, CDR1 is SGHAT and CDR2 is FQNNGV. The CDR3 covers 14 residues.